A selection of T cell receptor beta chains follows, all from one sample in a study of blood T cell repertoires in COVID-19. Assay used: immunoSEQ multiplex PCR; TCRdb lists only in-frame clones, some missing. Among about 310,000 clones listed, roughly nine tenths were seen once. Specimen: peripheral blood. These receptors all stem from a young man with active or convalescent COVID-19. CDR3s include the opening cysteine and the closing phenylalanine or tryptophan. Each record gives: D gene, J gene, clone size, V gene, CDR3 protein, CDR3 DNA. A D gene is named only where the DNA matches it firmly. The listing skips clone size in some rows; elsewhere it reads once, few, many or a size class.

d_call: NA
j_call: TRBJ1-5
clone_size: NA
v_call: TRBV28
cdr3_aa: CASSPSGEWSNQPQHF
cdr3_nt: TGTGCCAGCAGTCCGAGCGGCGAATGGAGCAATCAGCCCCAGCATTTT

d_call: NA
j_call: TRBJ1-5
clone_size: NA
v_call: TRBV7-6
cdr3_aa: CASSLFKGGLGQPQHF
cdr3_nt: TGTGCCAGCAGCTTATTCAAGGGAGGTCTCGGTCAGCCCCAGCATTTT

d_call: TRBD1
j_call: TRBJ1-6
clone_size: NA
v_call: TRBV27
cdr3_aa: CASRQTGATLHF
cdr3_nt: TGTGCCAGCAGACAGACAGGGGCAACCCTCCACTTT

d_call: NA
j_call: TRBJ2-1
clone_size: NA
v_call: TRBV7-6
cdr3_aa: CASSLASLLVNEQFF
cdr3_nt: TGTGCCAGCAGCTTAGCCTCGCTACTAGTTAATGAGCAGTTCTTC

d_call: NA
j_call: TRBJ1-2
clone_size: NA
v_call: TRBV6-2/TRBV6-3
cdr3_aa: CASSLQASYGYTF
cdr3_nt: TGTGCCAGCAGTCTCCAGGCAAGCTATGGCTACACCTTC

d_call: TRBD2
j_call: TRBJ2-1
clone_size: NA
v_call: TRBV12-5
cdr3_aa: CASGLPTSGGEQFF
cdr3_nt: TGTGCTAGTGGTTTGCCGACTAGCGGTGGTGAGCAGTTCTTC

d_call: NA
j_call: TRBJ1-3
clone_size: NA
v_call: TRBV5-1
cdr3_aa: CASSTDGSGNTIYF
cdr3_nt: TGCGCCAGCAGCACCGATGGGAGCGGTAACACCATATATTTT

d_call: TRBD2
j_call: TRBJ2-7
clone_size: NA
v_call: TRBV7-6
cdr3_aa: CASSPSRGRVVQQYF
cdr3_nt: TGTGCCAGCAGCCCGTCGCGCGGGAGGGTAGTACAGCAGTACTTC

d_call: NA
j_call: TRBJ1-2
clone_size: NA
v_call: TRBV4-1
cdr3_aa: CASSQATGTPMDGYTF
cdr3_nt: TGCGCCAGCAGCCAAGCCACCGGGACACCGATGGATGGCTACACCTTC

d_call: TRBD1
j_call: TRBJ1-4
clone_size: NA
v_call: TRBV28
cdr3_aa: CASSEAGGFGEKLFF
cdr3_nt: TGTGCCAGCAGTGAGGCAGGGGGTTTCGGTGAAAAACTGTTTTTT

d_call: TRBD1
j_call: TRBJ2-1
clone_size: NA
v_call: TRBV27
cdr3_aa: CASSVRDRGYNEQFF
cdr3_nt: TGTGCCAGCAGTGTCCGGGACAGGGGCTACAATGAGCAGTTCTTC

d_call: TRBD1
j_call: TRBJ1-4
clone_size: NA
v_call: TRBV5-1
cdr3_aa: CASSPGQGGNEKLFF
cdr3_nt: TGCGCCAGCAGCCCGGGACAGGGAGGGAATGAAAAACTGTTTTTT

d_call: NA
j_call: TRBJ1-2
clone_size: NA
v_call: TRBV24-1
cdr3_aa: CATSEGPPNYGYTF
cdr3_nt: TGTGCCACCAGTGAGGGCCCGCCTAACTATGGCTACACCTTC

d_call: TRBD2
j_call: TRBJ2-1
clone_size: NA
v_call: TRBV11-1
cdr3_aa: CASRALLAGGRDEQFF
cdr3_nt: TGTGCCAGCAGAGCACTACTAGCGGGAGGGCGCGATGAGCAGTTCTTC

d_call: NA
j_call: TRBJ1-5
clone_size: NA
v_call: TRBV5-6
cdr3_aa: CASSLMGGSNQPQHF
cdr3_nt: TGTGCCAGCAGCTTGATGGGGGGGAGCAATCAGCCCCAGCATTTT

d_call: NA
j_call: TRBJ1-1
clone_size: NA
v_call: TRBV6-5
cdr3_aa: CASSYSIGVRSEAFF
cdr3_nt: TGTGCCAGCAGTTACTCGATAGGGGTACGTTCTGAAGCTTTCTTT

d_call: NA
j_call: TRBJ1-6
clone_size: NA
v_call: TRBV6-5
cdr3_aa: CASSYQTQGNSPLHF
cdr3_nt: TGTGCCAGCAGTTACCAGACTCAGGGTAATTCACCCCTCCACTTT

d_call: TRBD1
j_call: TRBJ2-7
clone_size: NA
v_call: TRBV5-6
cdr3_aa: CASIYFRTGGSYEQYF
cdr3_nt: TGTGCCAGCATCTACTTCCGGACAGGGGGCTCCTACGAGCAGTACTTC

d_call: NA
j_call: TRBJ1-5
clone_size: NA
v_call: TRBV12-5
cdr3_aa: CASGLGWGRSNQPQHF
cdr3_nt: TGTGCTAGTGGTTTGGGCTGGGGGCGAAGCAATCAGCCCCAGCATTTT

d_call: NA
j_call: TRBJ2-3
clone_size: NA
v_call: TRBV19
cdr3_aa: CASSIPGGADTQYF
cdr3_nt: TGTGCCAGTAGTATTCCAGGAGGTGCAGATACGCAGTATTTT

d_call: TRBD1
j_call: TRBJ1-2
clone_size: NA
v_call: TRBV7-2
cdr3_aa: CASSSGQAYGYTF
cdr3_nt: TGTGCCAGCAGCTCCGGACAGGCATATGGCTACACCTTC

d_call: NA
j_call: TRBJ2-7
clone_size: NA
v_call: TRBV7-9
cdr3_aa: CASSLRGLEQYF
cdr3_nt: TGTGCCAGCAGCTTACGAGGGCTCGAGCAGTACTTC

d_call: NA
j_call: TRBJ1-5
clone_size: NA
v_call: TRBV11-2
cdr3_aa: CASSLRQEGNQPQHF
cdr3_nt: TGTGCCAGCAGCTTACGACAGGAGGGCAATCAGCCCCAGCATTTT

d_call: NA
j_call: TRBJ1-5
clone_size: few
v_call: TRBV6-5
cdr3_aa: CASSKQGYSNQPQHF
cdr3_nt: TGTGCCAGCAGCAAACAGGGTTATAGCAATCAGCCCCAGCATTTT

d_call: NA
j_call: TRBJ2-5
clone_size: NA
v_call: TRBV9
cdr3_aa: CASSVGPRGQETQYF
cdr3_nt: TGTGCCAGCAGCGTAGGACCCCGGGGGCAAGAGACCCAGTACTTC

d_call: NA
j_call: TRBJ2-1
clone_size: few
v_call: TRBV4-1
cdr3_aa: CASRDNIMVNNEQFF
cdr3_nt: TGCGCCAGCAGAGATAACATAATGGTGAACAATGAGCAGTTCTTC

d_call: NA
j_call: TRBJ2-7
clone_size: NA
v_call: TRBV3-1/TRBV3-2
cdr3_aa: CASSYWSSNEQYF
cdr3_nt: TGTGCCAGCAGCTATTGGTCGTCTAACGAGCAGTACTTC

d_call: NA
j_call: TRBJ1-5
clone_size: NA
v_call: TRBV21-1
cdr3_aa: CASSKDRVVQPQHF
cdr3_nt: TGTGCCAGCAGCAAGGACAGGGTGGTACAGCCCCAGCATTTT

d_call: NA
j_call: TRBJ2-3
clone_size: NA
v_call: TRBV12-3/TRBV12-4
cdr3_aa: CASSFRFTDTQYF
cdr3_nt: TGTGCCAGCAGTTTCAGATTCACAGATACGCAGTATTTT

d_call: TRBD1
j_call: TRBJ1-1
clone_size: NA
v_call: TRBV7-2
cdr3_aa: CASSPQGGLVNTEAFF
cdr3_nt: TGTGCCAGCAGCCCACAGGGGGGGTTGGTGAACACTGAAGCTTTCTTT

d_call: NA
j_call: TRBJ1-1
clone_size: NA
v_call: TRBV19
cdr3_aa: CASRPMAGDYAEAFF
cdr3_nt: TGTGCCAGTCGTCCCATGGCAGGGGACTACGCTGAAGCTTTCTTT